This T cell receptor beta chain was sequenced for a study of T cell responses to AZD1222 COVID-19 vaccine. General study findings and limits: Elevations in Spike-specific TCR breadth and depth followed administration of two AZD1222 doses.

On this clone itself: Its antigen is unidentified.

Libraries were prepared by immunoSEQ multiplex PCR; TCRdb keeps only in-frame clonotypes and omits some of them. This table has 150,000 to 250,000 clones, about 93% appearing once. The clonotype was recovered from an adult who received the AZD1222 COVID-19 vaccine. Sequenced here: peripheral blood, sampled 28 days after the second AZD1222 dose.

The CDR3 is CASSQEREKLFF. CDR3 in DNA: TGCGCCAGCAGCCAAGAACGGGAAAAACTGTTTTTT. The chain carries TRBV4-1 and TRBJ1-4, with no clear D. The CDR3 runs to 12 residues. Germline CDR1 reads MGHRA; CDR2 reads YSYEKL. Deletions cut 0 bases from V and 8 bases from J, with 4 bases between.